Listed here are 19 T cell receptor beta chains from one sample, sequenced in a study of T cell responses to AZD1222 COVID-19 vaccine. Only in-frame clones appear in the TCRdb table, and some are missing; sequencing was by immunoSEQ multiplex PCR. The profile shows about 76,000 clones, around 80% of them singletons. This sample comprised peripheral blood, obtained 28 days after the second dose of the MenACWY control vaccine. These receptors were obtained from an adult who received the MenACWY meningococcal vaccine as a control.

The chain joins TRBV5-6 to TRBJ2-2, with TRBD2 matching 11 bases. Trimming at V came to 0 bases and at J to 5 bases, leaving 0 bases not matched to a gene. The CDR3 contains 15 residues. Germline CDR1 SGHDT, CDR2 YYEEEE. The CDR3 spells CASSLVAGGTGELFF. The CDR3 bases are TGTGCCAGCAGCTTGGTAGCGGGGGGGACCGGGGAGCTGTTTTTT.

This sequence joins TRBV30 and TRBJ1-1; perhaps TRBD1 as D (6 bases). V was cut by 4 bases and J by 1 base, with 22 bases left in between. CDR1 GTSNPN and CDR2 SVGIG come from the germline V gene (reference sequence). This CDR3 is 17 amino acids long. DNA of the CDR3: TGTGCCTGGACCTGGGGGGCCATGGTTGACCCGAACACTGAAGCTTTCTTT. Amino acid sequence: CAWTWGAMVDPNTEAFF. The entire variable domain, with the rest obtained from reference TRBV30 and TRBJ1-1, is as follows: SQTIHQWPATLVQPVGSPLSLECTVEGTSNPNLYWYRQAAGRGLQLLFYSVGIGQISSEVPQNLSASRPQDRQFILSSKKLLLSDSGFYLCAWTWGAMVDPNTEAFFGQGTRLTVV.

The J gene is TRBJ2-6, the V gene TRBV27; 10 nucleotides line up with TRBD1. The junction had 8 bases not matched to a gene; V was cut back by 10 bases and J by 2 bases. Germline V gene data show CDR1 as MNHEY and CDR2 as SMNVEV (reference sequence). This CDR3 region has 16 residues. Here the CDR3 DNA reads TGTGCCACCTCGGGGACAGGGGCAGCTGGGGCCAACGTCCTGACTTTC. Translation: CATSGTGAAGANVLTF.

The rearrangement links TRBV19 to TRBJ1-1; D unclear. CDR3 length: 15 residues. Germline CDR1 and CDR2: LNHDA and SQIVND (reference sequence). V was cut by 3 bases and J by 1 base, with 12 bases left in between. The CDR3 spells CASSMSRVGNTEAFF. The CDR3 DNA sequence: TGTGCCAGTAGTATGTCCCGGGTTGGGAACACTGAAGCTTTCTTT. The full variable domain, rest sourced from reference TRBV19 and TRBJ1-1, is DGGITQSPKYLFRKEGQNVTLSCEQNLNHDAMYWYRQDPGQGLRLIYYSQIVNDFQKGDIAEGYSVSREKKESFPLTVTSAQKNPTAFYLCASSMSRVGNTEAFFGQGTRLTVV.

The sample holds one count of this clone. The rearrangement joins TRBV2 to TRBJ2-7; D is unclear. Germline CDR1 is SNHLY and CDR2 is FYNNEI. The CDR3 is 13 amino acids. V was pared by 1 base and J by 0 bases, with 4 bases between. The CDR3: CASSEGTSYEQYF. The CDR3 DNA is TGTGCCAGCAGTGAAGGCACCTCCTACGAGCAGTACTTC. The complete variable domain, with remaining parts taken from reference TRBV2 and TRBJ2-7, reads EPEVTQTPSHQVTQMGQEVILRCVPISNHLYFYWYRQILGQKVEFLVSFYNNEISEKSEIFDDQFSVERPDGSNFTLKIRSTKLEDSAMYFCASSEGTSYEQYFGPGTRLTVT.

The V call is TRBV21-1, the J call TRBJ1-6. TRBV21-1 is a pseudogene locus. CDR3 length equals 13 residues. CDR3 nucleotide sequence: TGTGCCAGCAGCAAAGGTTGGAGGAGGCCCCTCCACTTT. Residues: CASSKGWRRPLHF.

V and J are TRBV9 and TRBJ1-4; possibly TRBD1 for D (6 bases). V was trimmed by 1 base and J by 0 bases, leaving 7 bases between them. This CDR3 spans 15 amino acids. Looked up from germline, CDR1 is SGDLS and CDR2 is YYNGEE. DNA for the CDR3: TGTGCCAGCAGCGTACAGGGGACAACTAATGAAAAACTGTTTTTT. Amino acids: CASSVQGTTNEKLFF.

This clone was recorded a few times. The chain joins TRBV2 to TRBJ2-7; 12 bases are shared with TRBD2. V gave up 6 bases and J gave up 5 bases; unmatched junction bases: 8. This CDR3 contains 15 residues. Germline V gives CDR1 SNHLY, CDR2 FYNNEI. DNA for the CDR3: TGTGCCAGCAGAACGACTAGCGGGAGTTTCAACGAGCAGTACTTC. It encodes CASRTTSGSFNEQYF. The entire variable domain, with the rest obtained from reference TRBV2 and TRBJ2-7, is as follows: EPEVTQTPSHQVTQMGQEVILRCVPISNHLYFYWYRQILGQKVEFLVSFYNNEISEKSEIFDDQFSVERPDGSNFTLKIRSTKLEDSAMYFCASRTTSGSFNEQYFGPGTRLTVT.

The chain has TRBV5-5 and TRBJ2-1; 7 nucleotides agree with TRBD1. The CDR3 totals 12 residues. Germline V gene sequence: CDR1 SGHKS, CDR2 YYEKEE (reference sequence). J gave up 6 bases and V 3 bases, and 0 bases lay outside the gene matches. The CDR3 loop is CASSWDSNEQFF. The CDR3 coding sequence is TGTGCCAGCAGCTGGGACAGCAATGAGCAGTTCTTC.

The J gene is TRBJ2-1, the V gene TRBV5-1; D is possibly TRBD2 (6 bases). V lost 2 bases, J lost 10 bases, and 19 bases lay in between. The CDR3 covers 15 residues. Germline loops: CDR1 SGHRS, CDR2 YFSETQ. The CDR3 DNA sequence: TGCGCCAGCAGCTTATCCCTTTCGACGAGCGGGGAGCAGTTCTTC. Protein sequence: CASSLSLSTSGEQFF. The full variable domain, rest sourced from reference TRBV5-1 and TRBJ2-1, is KAGVTQTPRYLIKTRGQQVTLSCSPISGHRSVSWYQQTPGQGLQFLFEYFSETQRNKGNFPGRFSGRQFSNSRSEMNVSTLELGDSALYLCASSLSLSTSGEQFFGPGTRLTVL.

This clone has only a few counts. The chain carries TRBV19 and TRBJ1-6; perhaps TRBD1 as D (5 bases). The V and J ends lost 3 bases and 7 bases respectively, with 16 bases between them. This CDR3 contains 16 residues. Germline CDR1 is LNHDA and CDR2 is SQIVND (reference sequence). The DNA for the CDR3 is TGTGCCAGTAGTATGGGGACCGGGGTTCCAAATTCACCCCTCCACTTT. This translates into CASSMGTGVPNSPLHF.

Worth noting for this clone: Other DNA sequences within the sample encode an identical CDR3. The J gene is TRBJ2-2, the V gene TRBV19; no firm D call. The germline V and J ends were trimmed by 3 bases and 5 bases, with 4 bases remaining between them. This CDR3 is 12 amino acids long. From germline, CDR1 is LNHDA and CDR2 SQIVND (reference sequence). The CDR3 bases are TGTGCCAGTAGTATCGGGACCGGGGAGCTGTTTTTT. Its protein is CASSIGTGELFF.

A few counts support this clone. This chain uses TRBV2 with TRBJ2-5, with D hard to call. The CDR3 is 13 residues long. V was clipped by 3 bases and J by 5 bases, with 10 bases between them. Germline V gene data show CDR1 as SNHLY and CDR2 as FYNNEI. The CDR3, as DNA: TGTGCCAGCAGTGACAAGGGCTGGGAGACCCAGTACTTC. Translating gives CASSDKGWETQYF.

This sequence joins TRBV7-2 and TRBJ1-3, with D perhaps TRBD1 (6 bases). Trimming left V 3 bases short and J 0 bases short, with 15 bases between. This CDR3 spans 17 amino acids. Germline-derived CDR1 and CDR2 are SGHTA and FQGNSA. The CDR3 coding sequence is TGTGCCAGCAGCTTTGTTCCAGGGGAAAACTCTGGAAACACCATATATTTT. Protein product: CASSFVPGENSGNTIYF. Drawing the rest from reference TRBV7-2 and TRBJ1-3, the complete variable domain is GAGVSQSPSNKVTEKGKDVELRCDPISGHTALYWYRQSLGQGLEFLIYFQGNSAPDKSGLPSDRFSAERTGGSVSTLTIQRTQQEDSAVYLCASSFVPGENSGNTIYFGEGSWLTVV.

In the case of this clone: The same CDR3 can be traced to other DNA sequences in this sample. The rearrangement links TRBV5-1 to TRBJ1-2; D unresolved. This CDR3 is built from 13 residues. Germline-derived CDR1 and CDR2 are SGHRS and YFSETQ. V was shortened by 4 bases and J by 3 bases, with 10 bases between the two germline ends. CDR3 loop: CASSLDGDYGYTF. The CDR3 DNA reads as TGCGCCAGCAGCCTGGACGGAGACTATGGCTACACCTTC. Complete variable domain (other parts from reference TRBV5-1 and TRBJ1-2): KAGVTQTPRYLIKTRGQQVTLSCSPISGHRSVSWYQQTPGQGLQFLFEYFSETQRNKGNFPGRFSGRQFSNSRSEMNVSTLELGDSALYLCASSLDGDYGYTFGSGTRLTVV.

This chain connects TRBV7-8 to TRBJ1-3; D unclear. Trimming stripped 2 bases from V and 2 bases from J, with 10 bases between. The germline CDR1 and CDR2 sequences are SGHVS and FQNEAQ. The CDR3 totals 15 residues. In DNA form, the CDR3 reads TGTGCCAGCAGCTTAACATTCGGGCCTGGAAACACCATATATTTT. Protein sequence: CASSLTFGPGNTIYF.

Remarks on this clone: The DNA is omitted, as the CDR3 cannot be located on it reliably, and the CDR3 follows TCRdb's listing. The chain couples TRBV2 to TRBJ1-4. The length of the CDR3 is 14 amino acids, counting both ends. Germline assignment: CDR1 SNHLY and CDR2 FYNNEI. CDR3 in amino acids: CASILDHVNEKLFF.

In the case of this clone: Other DNA sequences in the same sample also yield this CDR3. This sequence joins TRBV30 and TRBJ1-1, with no clear D. The CDR3 is 12 residues long. Per germline, CDR1 GTSNPN and CDR2 SVGIG (reference sequence). V shed 3 bases and J shed 1 base, with 6 bases lying between them. The CDR3 coding sequence is TGTGCCTGGAGCCCACGGAACACTGAAGCTTTCTTT. It yields the protein CAWSPRNTEAFF.

J is TRBJ1-3 and V is TRBV7-2; D is undetermined. V was cut by 3 bases and J by 0 bases, with 6 bases left in between. This CDR3 comprises 14 residues. Germline values: CDR1 SGHTA, CDR2 FQGNSA. The CDR3 region is CASSLGFSGNTIYF. DNA of the CDR3: TGTGCCAGCAGCTTGGGATTCTCTGGAAACACCATATATTTT.